This T cell receptor beta chain was documented in a study of OX40 agonist ivuxolimab in advanced cancers. Regarding the complete study: Ivuxolimab, which targeted the costimulatory receptor OX40 (CD134), was an agonistic, fully human IgG2 monoclonal antibody. The paper reports the monotherapy dose-escalation portion (N of about 50 patients) of the phase I ivuxolimab trial. Among the roughly 52 dose-escalation patients, about 19 had hepatocellular carcinoma, roughly 15 melanoma, 9 renal cell carcinoma and 9 head and neck cancer. Intravenous ivuxolimab was administered to patients every 2 weeks at six dose levels: 0.01, 0.1, 0.3, 1.5, 3 and 10 mg/kg. Peripheral TCRbeta sequencing aimed to test whether ivuxolimab altered TCR sequence diversity and caused clonal T-cell expansion. Three dose-escalation patients achieved partial responses, one with hepatocellular carcinoma and two with cutaneous melanoma. Prior anti-PD-1, anti-PD-L1 or anti-CTLA-4 therapy was permitted, and checkpoint inhibitors had been received by about two fifths of dose-escalation patients. The dose-escalation cohort was approximately 83% male with a mean age of around 64 years, ranging from roughly 20 to 85. The paper's findings and limits, for the study overall: The antigen specificity of the clonally expanded peripheral T cells was not determined. Clonal expansion of both CD4+ and CD8+ blood T cells was observed from baseline to week 6 at doses 0.1 to 3.0 mg/kg. Partial responders in the 0.1-3.0 mg/kg groups had among the lowest normalized peripheral clonal expansion, especially among CD8+ T cells. After ivuxolimab, more expanded clones were found on average in CD8+ T cells than in CD4+ T cells. Low levels of normalized T-cell clonal expansion were also seen in some nonresponding patients.

For sequencing of the TCRbeta CDR3 region, genomic DNA was extracted from the sorted cells. TCRbeta CDR3 regions were sequenced using the immunoSEQ Assay. The clones in this table, taken by TCRdb from immuneACCESS, are in-frame only. Not every clone is retained; where verified, under half of the shortfall comes from an unresolved V gene, and the cause of the rest is unknown. Across this sample there are 65,000 to 95,000 clones, with more than 90% seen only once. Around 4.9% of the sample goes to the ten largest clones. Patients with autoimmune disease history or receiving systemic immunosuppression were excluded from the trial. Peripheral blood for TCR sequencing was drawn from every dose cohort at baseline, at cycle 4 day 1 and at cycle 7 day 1. Samples came from an open-label, multicenter, first-in-human phase I dose-escalation trial of ivuxolimab. Adults with locally advanced or metastatic melanoma, renal cell, hepatocellular, or head and neck squamous cell carcinoma were enrolled in the trial. Before TCR sequencing, CD4+ T cells and CD8+ T cells from peripheral blood were sorted into separate populations.

Details on this clone: Its binding antigen is unknown. No much larger clone is present one base from it, and per-base qualities are unavailable.

CDR1 and CDR2, per the germline V gene (reference sequence), are GTSNPN and SVGIG. V loses 2 bases, J loses 2 bases, and the germline ends lie 3 bases apart. The CDR3 has 11 amino acids, counting the end cysteine and phenylalanine. Only the CDR3 region is kept as DNA, spanning 33 bases read in frame from base 1. The clonotype was recovered from an adult with an advanced solid tumor such as melanoma, head and neck, liver or kidney cancer. Sequencing used CD4+ or CD8+ T cells sorted from blood, obtained in a trial of the OX40 agonist ivuxolimab. This receptor chain uses TRBV30 and TRBJ1-1, with the D segment identity uncertain. The nucleotides read TGTGCCTGGAGTCTTAACACTGAAGCTTTCTTT. It translates as CAWSLNTEAFF.